This passage covers 11 T cell receptor beta chains from one sample sequenced in a study of blood T cell repertoires in COVID-19. The method was immunoSEQ multiplex PCR; TCRdb's version includes in-frame clones alone and lacks a portion of them. The repertoire holds 130,000 to 150,000 clones, with about 80% as singletons. The sequencing input was peripheral blood. The receptors were gathered from a man aged 60-69 years with acute or convalescent COVID-19.

V usage is TRBV27 and J usage is TRBJ1-5; TRBD1 agrees at 11 bases. The CDR3 covers 17 residues. Unmatched junction bases numbered 10, after V lost 3 bases and J lost 6 bases. The V gene's germline CDR1 is MNHEY and CDR2 SMNVEV (reference sequence). The CDR3 is CASSFPLDRGQGQPQHF. DNA for the CDR3: TGTGCCAGCAGTTTTCCCCTGGACAGGGGGCAAGGTCAGCCCCAGCATTTT.

The chain uses TRBV5-6 and TRBJ1-4; D remains unclear. Germline V gene sequence: CDR1 SGHDT, CDR2 YYEEEE. Trimming stripped 4 bases from V and 6 bases from J, with 13 bases between. This CDR3 has 14 residues. Here the CDR3 reads CASSPAGPDEKLFF. As DNA, the CDR3 is TGTGCCAGCAGCCCGGCGGGCCCGGATGAAAAACTGTTTTTT.

This clone showed up just once. The V call is TRBV5-1, the J call TRBJ2-3; 9 bases are a match to TRBD2. With 2 bases clipped from V and 4 bases from J, the junction kept 8 bases outside the gene matches. The CDR3 spans 16 residues. From germline, CDR1 is SGHRS and CDR2 YFSETQ. The CDR3 here is CASSLGGGRGSDTQYF. The CDR3 nucleotides are TGCGCCAGCAGCTTAGGAGGCGGGAGGGGTTCAGATACGCAGTATTTT.

The chain combines TRBV19 with TRBJ2-2, with a weak D call TRBD2 (5 bases). The CDR3 contains 14 residues. Germline CDR1 reads LNHDA; CDR2 reads SQIVND (reference sequence). Between the trimmed V and J ends, which lost 3 bases and 3 bases, there was a span of 8 bases. The CDR3 nucleotides read TGTGCCAGTAGTATGTTGAGGGACACCGGGGAGCTGTTTTTT. Protein: CASSMLRDTGELFF.

This chain uses TRBV25-1 with TRBJ1-1; TRBD1 aligns across 9 bases. The CDR3 has 13 residues. From germline, CDR1 is MGHDK and CDR2 SYGVNS. With V trimmed by 8 bases and J by 0 bases, 1 base remained unmatched. The CDR3 nucleotides read TGTGCCAGCGGGACAGGGCTGAACACTGAAGCTTTCTTT. Its protein product is CASGTGLNTEAFF.

The chain employs TRBV15 and TRBJ2-3; 10 nucleotides agree with TRBD1. The CDR3 loop spans 17 amino acids. After removal of 1 base from V and 6 bases from J, the junction contained 10 bases not matched to a gene. Germline CDR1 LNHNV, CDR2 YYDKDF (reference sequence). The CDR3 region is CATSRADSGTGEDTQYF. The CDR3 DNA sequence: TGTGCCACCAGCAGAGCTGACTCCGGGACAGGGGAGGATACGCAGTATTTT. Full variable domain (missing parts from reference TRBV15 and TRBJ2-3): DAMVIQNPRYQVTQFGKPVTLSCSQTLNHNVMYWYQQKSSQAPKLLFHYYDKDFNNEADTPDNFQSRRPNTSFCFLDIRSPGLGDTAMYLCATSRADSGTGEDTQYFGPGTRLTVL.

The rearrangement joins TRBV7-2 to TRBJ1-6, with no clear D. Germline CDR1 and CDR2: SGHTA and FQGNSA. Trimming cost V 5 bases and J 6 bases, with 14 bases left between them. The CDR3 has 15 amino acids. CDR3 sequence (DNA): TGTGCCAGCAGCCCCCCCGGGAACCGTAATTCACCCCTCCACTTT. This translates into CASSPPGNRNSPLHF. The whole variable domain, filled in from reference TRBV7-2 and TRBJ1-6, reads GAGVSQSPSNKVTEKGKDVELRCDPISGHTALYWYRQSLGQGLEFLIYFQGNSAPDKSGLPSDRFSAERTGGSVSTLTIQRTQQEDSAVYLCASSPPGNRNSPLHFGNGTRLTVT.

This clone has just one count. CDR3 in DNA: TGTGCCAGCAGTGAAGACAGGGGGAACTATGGCTACACCTTC. Amino acids: CASSEDRGNYGYTF. V gene TRBV6-1 combines with J gene TRBJ1-2; 8 positions agree with TRBD1. Germline CDR1 is MNHNS and CDR2 is SASEGT. The CDR3 extends over 14 amino acids. Germline trimming cut 1 base from V and 2 bases from J; bases unmatched to any gene: 0.

This clone was seen only once. This chain links TRBV2 with TRBJ2-6, with 11 positions matching TRBD1. Per germline, CDR1 SNHLY and CDR2 FYNNEI. CDR3 length: 17 amino acids. The ends lost 8 bases at V and 4 bases at J; junction bases unmatched: 10. Here the CDR3 DNA reads TGTGCCAGCGCCCGGGACAGGGGGATAATAGGGGCCAACGTCCTGACTTTC. As protein: CASARDRGIIGANVLTF.

The V gene is TRBV30, the J gene TRBJ1-6, with TRBD1 matching over 7 bases. J was trimmed by 9 bases and V by 4 bases; bases with no gene match: 12. Germline V lookup: CDR1 GTSNPN, CDR2 SVGIG (reference sequence). This CDR3 has 15 amino acids. DNA of the CDR3: TGTGCCTGGACCAAGGGTGACCCAGGGGGTTCACCCCTCCACTTT. This gives the protein CAWTKGDPGGSPLHF.

The chain carries TRBV5-6 and TRBJ2-5; 9 bases agree with TRBD2. The germline V gene encodes CDR1 SGHDT and CDR2 YYEEEE. The J segment lost 2 bases and the V segment lost 4 bases, leaving 12 bases of the junction unmatched. This CDR3 spans 17 amino acids. The CDR3 here is CASSASWTSVEQETQYF. DNA for the CDR3: TGTGCCAGCAGCGCCTCCTGGACTAGCGTGGAACAAGAGACCCAGTACTTC.